This is a list of T cell receptor beta chains from one sample in a study of beta chain features in type 1 diabetes. Sequencing was performed with immunoSEQ multiplex PCR; in TCRdb, only in-frame clones are kept and a portion is missing. The sample includes about 370,000 clones, 8.5% to 10% of them seen just once. What was sequenced was central memory CD4+ T cells from blood. The source of these receptors is a man under 40 with type 1 diabetes. The CDR3 runs from the conserved cysteine through the conserved F or W. The order of the fields is CDR3 DNA, CDR3 protein, D gene, V gene, CDR3 length, J gene, clone size. D genes are given only for firm matches. The size of a clone is reported for some rows only, either as once, few or many, or as a class for expanded clones.

DNA: TGTGCCAGCAGTGAAATTACAGGGGGAGGCACCGGGGAGCTGTTTTTT
CDR3: CASSEITGGGTGELFF
D: TRBD1
V: TRBV25-1
length: 16
J: TRBJ2-2
size: few

DNA: TGTGCCAGCAGCCAAGCAGCGGGAGGGACCTACAATGAGCAGTTCTTC
CDR3: CASSQAAGGTYNEQFF
D: TRBD2
V: TRBV14
length: 16
J: TRBJ2-1
size: -

DNA: TGTGCCAGCAGTGTACAAGACAGTAATGAAAAACTGTTTTTT
CDR3: CASSVQDSNEKLFF
D: -
V: TRBV25-1
length: 14
J: TRBJ1-4
size: few

DNA: TGTGCCTTGTCCCCGGGGGGTCGCGGCTACACCTTC
CDR3: CALSPGGRGYTF
D: -
V: TRBV6-6
length: 12
J: TRBJ1-2
size: once

DNA: TGTGCCAGCAGTTCGGTGGCAGGTGGTAATGAAAAACTGTTTTTT
CDR3: CASSSVAGGNEKLFF
D: -
V: TRBV6-6
length: 15
J: TRBJ1-4
size: -

DNA: TGCGCCAGCAGCCAAGTCGCAGGGGGCACCGGGGAGCTGTTTTTT
CDR3: CASSQVAGGTGELFF
D: TRBD1
V: TRBV4-3
length: 15
J: TRBJ2-2
size: few

DNA: TGTGCCAGCAGCTTGGGGCCGGGACAGGGAAACACCATATATTTT
CDR3: CASSLGPGQGNTIYF
D: TRBD1
V: TRBV7-3
length: 15
J: TRBJ1-3
size: few

DNA: TGTGCCAGCAGTTACAGCTTCATAGATACGCAGTATTTT
CDR3: CASSYSFIDTQYF
D: -
V: TRBV6-5
length: 13
J: TRBJ2-3
size: -

DNA: TGTGCCAGCAGTCCCACGGGGGGGCGAGGAGGAACACCCCTCCACTTT
CDR3: CASSPTGGRGGTPLHF
D: -
V: TRBV28
length: 16
J: TRBJ1-6
size: few

DNA: TGTGCCAGCAGCTTAGCGGCTAGCGAAACCTACGAGCAGTACTTC
CDR3: CASSLAASETYEQYF
D: -
V: TRBV7-2
length: 15
J: TRBJ2-7
size: few

DNA: TGTGCCAGCAGTGTAACTAGCGGGAGGGCCCGGGAGCTGTTTTTT
CDR3: CASSVTSGRARELFF
D: TRBD2
V: TRBV28
length: 15
J: TRBJ2-2
size: many

DNA: TGTGCCAGTAGTATAGGGGGGTATGGCACAGATACGCAGTATTTT
CDR3: CASSIGGYGTDTQYF
D: -
V: TRBV19
length: 15
J: TRBJ2-3
size: -

DNA: TGTGCCAGCAGTGGCTTTAGTTCAGCCAAAAACATTCAGTACTTC
CDR3: CASSGFSSAKNIQYF
D: -
V: TRBV6-1
length: 15
J: TRBJ2-4
size: -

DNA: TGCGCCAGCAGTCAATCAAGAGGGAGCGGCCAGGGAGGGGACACTGAAGCTTTCTTT
CDR3: CASSQSRGSGQGGDTEAFF
D: -
V: TRBV23-1
length: 19
J: TRBJ1-1
size: many

DNA: TGTGCCAGCAACTCGTTGGGGGCCGGCCTCTCTGGAAACACCATATATTTT
CDR3: CASNSLGAGLSGNTIYF
D: -
V: TRBV5-6
length: 17
J: TRBJ1-3
size: once

DNA: TGTGCCAGCTCACCAACCGGGACAGGGGGCATGGATACGCAGTATTTT
CDR3: CASSPTGTGGMDTQYF
D: TRBD1
V: TRBV18
length: 16
J: TRBJ2-3
size: many

DNA: TGCGCCAGCAGCGGGAGTCGGGAAGATACGCAGTATTTT
CDR3: CASSGSREDTQYF
D: -
V: TRBV4-3
length: 13
J: TRBJ2-3
size: few

DNA: TGTGCCAGCACCGAACAGACAGGGATCAACTACGAGCAGTACTTC
CDR3: CASTEQTGINYEQYF
D: TRBD1
V: TRBV7-2
length: 15
J: TRBJ2-7
size: -

DNA: TGTGCCAGCAGCCCTCAAATAAATACGCAGTATTTT
CDR3: CASSPQINTQYF
D: -
V: TRBV6-6
length: 12
J: TRBJ2-3
size: -

DNA: TGTGCCAGCAGCTTATGGGGAAACACTGAAGCTTTCTTT
CDR3: CASSLWGNTEAFF
D: -
V: TRBV7-2
length: 13
J: TRBJ1-1
size: few

DNA: TGTGCCAGCAGCCCTGTGGCTGGGACAGCCTTCTACGAGCAGTACTTC
CDR3: CASSPVAGTAFYEQYF
D: TRBD1
V: TRBV7-2
length: 16
J: TRBJ2-7
size: -

DNA: TGTGCCAGCAGCTTGGTCAGCTACAATGAGCAGTTCTTC
CDR3: CASSLVSYNEQFF
D: -
V: TRBV5-4
length: 13
J: TRBJ2-1
size: -

DNA: TGCGCCAGCACTCCACTTGGCGGGGGGGAAGAGACCCAGTACTTC
CDR3: CASTPLGGGEETQYF
D: TRBD2
V: TRBV5-1
length: 15
J: TRBJ2-5
size: many

DNA: TGTGCCAGCAGCCCTACCGGGACAGGGCTTTCCGGGGAGCTGTTTTTT
CDR3: CASSPTGTGLSGELFF
D: TRBD1
V: TRBV7-2
length: 16
J: TRBJ2-2
size: -

DNA: TGTGCCAGTAGACCACAGGGAATCTACAATGAGCAGTTCTTC
CDR3: CASRPQGIYNEQFF
D: -
V: TRBV19
length: 14
J: TRBJ2-1
size: many

DNA: TGTGCCAGCGGTAAATTACAGGGTCTGGCTTTCTGGGAGCAGTTCTTC
CDR3: CASGKLQGLAFWEQFF
D: -
V: TRBV6-6
length: 16
J: TRBJ2-1
size: -

DNA: TGTGCTAGCAGCCGGAGCGGAGAGACCCAGTACTTC
CDR3: CASSRSGETQYF
D: -
V: TRBV7-7
length: 12
J: TRBJ2-5
size: few

DNA: TGTGCCAGCTCACCAGAGGGGCACGAGCAGTACTTC
CDR3: CASSPEGHEQYF
D: -
V: TRBV18
length: 12
J: TRBJ2-7
size: -

DNA: TGTGCCAGCAGCCAAGCCCGGGGACAGGGTTATTTGAATACGCAGTATTTT
CDR3: CASSQARGQGYLNTQYF
D: TRBD1
V: TRBV4-2
length: 17
J: TRBJ2-3
size: -